This T cell receptor (beta chain) comes out of a study of regulatory T cells in long-lasting Graves disease. Time point specified: newly diagnosed GD, antithyroid drugs for less than 3 months. With RNA extracted from PBMCs as input, the TCR library was made. From an endocrinology department in Xi'an, China, came the patients. This clonotype was recorded at least ten times. The antigen is not known. Sequencing libraries for TCR beta were prepared with iRepertoire HTBI primers and Arm-PCR of CDR3 regions. TCRdb used MiXCR to reprocess the multiplex PCR reads, holding one entry per CDR3 protein. This table has 400,000 to 550,000 distinct CDR3 sequences, more than 13% appearing once. With V trimmed by 5 bases and J by 1 base, 6 bases remained unmatched. The length of the CDR3 is 15 residues. Per the germline V gene, CDR1 is SGHNT and CDR2 is YENEEA. Study results and limitations: The study found persistent patients shared more public clonotypes (about 3,000) than new patients (over 850).

The same sample was also used in a study of T cells in Graves' hyperthyroidism and ophthalmopathy. That report adds: Also found in blood were most expanded thyroid clonotypes above 0.001. Model-based prediction identified ophthalmopathy a median roughly 6.1 months prior to its onset.

The rearrangement joins TRBV11-3 to TRBJ2-3; 7 nucleotides align to TRBD2. The sample consisted of peripheral blood mononuclear cells (PBMCs), taken at new diagnosis, from a patient treated with antithyroid drugs. The TCR originated in a woman aged 25 to 39 with Graves disease. In DNA, the CDR3 is TGTGCCAGCAGCCGATTGCTAGCGGGCACAGATACGCAGTATTTT. Protein product: CASSRLLAGTDTQYF. The whole variable domain, filled in from reference TRBV11-3 and TRBJ2-3, reads EAGVVQSPRYKIIEKKQPVAFWCNPISGHNTLYWYLQNLGQGPELLIRYENEEAVDDSQLPKDRFSAERLKGVDSTLKIQPAELGDSAVYLCASSRLLAGTDTQYFGPGTRLTVL.